Shown below are 3 T cell receptor beta chains from a single sample sequenced in a study of identical twins. Using its own MiXCR run on the 5' RACE reads, TCRdb lists one record per CDR3 protein. The sample comprises around 960,000 distinct CDR3 sequences, over 9% of which are singletons, and about 1.5% rests with the top ten. These data also formed part of another study, on yellow fever vaccine responses in identical twins.

Sequencing used PBMCs. These receptors came from a woman in her late teens or twenties in good health.

The V and J genes are TRBV12-3 or TRBV12-4 and TRBJ2-6, with 9 bases identical to TRBD1. The CDR3 sequence is 17 residues long. V trimming: 11 bases; J trimming: 2 bases; junction bases outside the gene matches: 13. As DNA, the CDR3 is TGTGCCTGCTGTTCCGGGACAGGGCAGGCTGGGGCCAACGTCCTGACTTTC. Its protein product is CACCSGTGQAGANVLTF.

This chain joins TRBV10-3 and TRBJ1-2; 9 bases are shared with TRBD1. V dropped 10 bases and J dropped 6; count of bases not matched to a gene: 6. The germline V gene has CDR1 ENHRY and CDR2 SYGVKD. This CDR3 has 12 amino acids. The CDR3: CATRTGDNGYTF. As DNA, the CDR3 is TGTGCCACACGGACAGGGGATAATGGCTACACCTTC.

This clonotype showed up just a few times. The rearrangement uses TRBV4-1 and TRBJ2-7; D not certain. CDR1 and CDR2 (germline): MGHRA, YSYEKL. V was pared by 1 base and J by 9 bases, with 13 bases between. The CDR3 length is 13 residues. The CDR3 sequence: CASSQGGTSVQYF. CDR3 in DNA: TGCGCCAGCAGCCAAGGTGGTACGTCGGTGCAGTACTTC.